This TCR beta chain was obtained from a study of PD-L1 blockade in urothelial cancer. Study details: Of approximately 30 patients, fewer than 27 were males with bladder-origin urothelial cancer. A median about 140,000 T cells were found in blood samples.

This clone was seen once. The templates were synthetic TCR analogs, and they were spiked into each PCR. The assay was immunoSEQ multiplex PCR, and TCRdb's table has in-frame clones only and misses some. The profile shows some 19,000 clones, about 90% of them singletons. The input for sequencing was PBMCs, taken around atezolizumab (anti-PD-L1) treatment. The receptor was derived from a woman aged 60-75 years with urothelial cancer.

CDR3 bases: TGTGCCAGTAGTATAACCGGGAGGAGTGAAAAACTGTTTTTT. Translation: CASSITGRSEKLFF. The V gene is TRBV19, the J gene TRBJ1-4; D remains ambiguous. The CDR3 is made up of 14 amino acids. V lost 2 bases, J lost 7 bases, and 11 bases lay in between. Germline CDR1 reads LNHDA; CDR2 reads SQIVND (reference sequence).